Listed here is a single T cell receptor beta chain. Its target is not known. It was with 60 Vbeta and 13 Jbeta primers that the PCR ran. The data were produced by immunoSEQ multiplex PCR, yet TCRdb's version contains in-frame clones alone and is incomplete. The sample shows 150,000 to 200,000 clones, 75% of them seen only once. The source of the sample is a study of cytomegalovirus exposure and HLA in healthy donors. CDR3 length: 16 amino acids. The V gene's germline CDR1 is MGHRA and CDR2 YSYEKL. The ends lost 2 bases at V and 8 bases at J; junction bases unmatched: 12. Study-level results: The classifier reportedly diagnosed cytomegalovirus status with high specificity and sensitivity.

This clonotype was sampled from a woman in her 50s in good health and CMV-seropositive. The sequenced material came from PBMCs. The rearrangement joins TRBV4-1 to TRBJ1-1; 9 nucleotides match TRBD1. DNA for the CDR3: TGCGCCAGCAGCCAAAGTACAGGGGGCGCGTGGGTAGAAGCTTTCTTT. The encoded protein is CASSQSTGGAWVEAFF.